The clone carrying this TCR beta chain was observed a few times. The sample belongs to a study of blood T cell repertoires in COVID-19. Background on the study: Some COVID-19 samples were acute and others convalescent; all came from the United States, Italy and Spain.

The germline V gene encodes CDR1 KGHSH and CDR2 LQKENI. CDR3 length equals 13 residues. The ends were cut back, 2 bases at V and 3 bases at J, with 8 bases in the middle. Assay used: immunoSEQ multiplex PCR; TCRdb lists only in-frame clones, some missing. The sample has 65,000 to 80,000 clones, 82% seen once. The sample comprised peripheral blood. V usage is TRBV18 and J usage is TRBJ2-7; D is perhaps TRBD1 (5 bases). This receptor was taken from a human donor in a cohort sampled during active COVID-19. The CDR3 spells CASSPGANYEQYF. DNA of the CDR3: TGTGCCAGCTCACCAGGGGCCAACTACGAGCAGTACTTC.